This record covers a single T cell receptor (beta chain). In germline, CDR1 is MNHEY, CDR2 SVGAGI. Trimming took off 0 bases at V and 0 bases at J, with 5 bases between the two ends. This CDR3 is built from 15 residues. Clones were read by immunoSEQ multiplex PCR, and TCRdb kept only the in-frame ones, dropping some. The sample contains 130,000 or so clones, 70% to 90% of which appear only once. The data derive from a study of T cell responses to AZD1222 COVID-19 vaccine. Specimen: peripheral blood, collected on day 0 of AZD1222 vaccination. The sequence came from an adult in good health. The chain combines TRBV6-5 with TRBJ2-2; a possible D gene is TRBD1 (5 bases). The CDR3 protein is CASSYSGANTGELFF. CDR3 nucleotide sequence: TGTGCCAGCAGTTACTCAGGGGCGAACACCGGGGAGCTGTTTTTT.